The 23 T cell receptor beta chains reported below all come from one sample, sequenced in a study of blood T cell repertoires in COVID-19. Libraries were prepared by immunoSEQ multiplex PCR; TCRdb keeps only in-frame clonotypes and omits some of them. The sample has about 89,000 clones, about 80% seen once; the top ten hold less than 20%. Input material: peripheral blood. The receptor source for this set is a woman of 80 years or more with acute or convalescent COVID-19.

The chain carries TRBV18 and TRBJ1-6, with 7 bases fitting TRBD1. The CDR3 contains 14 residues. The V segment lost 1 base and the J segment 9 bases; nucleotides outside the gene matches: 3. The V gene's germline CDR1 is KGHSH and CDR2 LQKENI. This CDR3 reads CASSPQGARSPLHF. In DNA form, the CDR3 reads TGTGCCAGCTCACCACAGGGGGCACGTTCACCCCTCCACTTT.

This chain connects TRBV5-4 to TRBJ1-4, with D possibly matching TRBD1 (5 bases). CDR1 and CDR2 from the germline V gene are SGHNT and YYREEE (reference sequence). V was clipped by 0 bases and J by 0 bases, with 9 bases between them. This CDR3 is 16 amino acids long. The CDR3 DNA is TGTGCCAGCAGCTTGGGGGGGGATGCAACTAATGAAAAACTGTTTTTT. Its protein product is CASSLGGDATNEKLFF.

The V gene is TRBV19, the J gene TRBJ2-5; unclear D gene. There are 13 residues in the CDR3. Germline CDR1 is LNHDA and CDR2 is SQIVND (reference sequence). Trimming took 6 bases from V and 1 from J, leaving 9 bases between them. As DNA, the CDR3 is TGTGCCAGTAGACAGACAAGCCAAGAGACCCAGTACTTC. This encodes CASRQTSQETQYF.

This clone was found a few times. V is TRBV5-1 and J is TRBJ1-6; no firm D call. The germline V gene encodes CDR1 SGHRS and CDR2 YFSETQ. Trimming pared 4 bases from V and 0 bases from J, leaving 8 bases between. There are 15 residues in the CDR3. The CDR3 region is CASSPASSYNSPLHF. The CDR3 bases are TGCGCCAGCAGCCCCGCGAGCTCCTATAATTCACCCCTCCACTTT.

CDR3 residues: CASSPEKTQYF. Written as DNA, the CDR3 is TGTGCCAGCTCACCAGAGAAGACCCAGTACTTC. The chain is built from TRBV18 and TRBJ2-5; the D is unclear. The germline V gene has CDR1 KGHSH and CDR2 LQKENI. This CDR3 has 11 residues. Trimming shortened V by 2 bases and J by 6 bases, and 4 bases separated the two germline ends.

The chain carries TRBV6-5 and TRBJ1-1, with 7 bases lining up with TRBD1. Germline CDR1 is MNHEY and CDR2 is SVGAGI. J was trimmed by 2 bases and V by 0 bases; bases with no gene match: 3. This CDR3 is built from 15 residues. CDR3 bases: TGTGCCAGCAGTTACTCCGGGACAGATAACACTGAAGCTTTCTTT. This translates into CASSYSGTDNTEAFF.

V and J are TRBV7-9 and TRBJ1-5, with 7 bases that match TRBD1. CDR1 SEHNR and CDR2 FQNEAQ come from the germline V gene (reference sequence). V was pared by 7 bases and J by 3 bases, with 9 bases of the junction left unmatched. The CDR3 totals 15 residues. The CDR3 bases are TGTGCCAGCAACCCTTCCGGGACAGCCAATCAGCCCCAGCATTTT. Encoded protein: CASNPSGTANQPQHF.

In this sample, this clone turned up a few times. The chain links TRBV19 to TRBJ1-4; D is ambiguous. V lost 3 bases to trimming and J lost 7 bases, with 12 bases between them. The CDR3 covers 14 residues. Germline values: CDR1 LNHDA, CDR2 SQIVND (reference sequence). CDR3 region: CASSIRPRVEKLFF. CDR3 DNA: TGTGCCAGTAGTATCCGGCCCCGGGTTGAAAAACTGTTTTTT.

CDR3 amino acids: CASSLGSGQLDGYTF. The CDR3 DNA follows: TGTGCCAGCAGCTTAGGTAGCGGGCAGTTGGACGGCTACACCTTC. The chain uses TRBV7-2 and TRBJ1-2; D gene uncertain. The V gene's germline CDR1 is SGHTA and CDR2 FQGNSA. With 1 base removed from V and 8 bases from J, the gap between germline ends came to 17 bases. The CDR3 extends over 15 amino acids. Supplemented by reference TRBV7-2 and TRBJ1-2, the full variable domain reads GAGVSQSPSNKVTEKGKDVELRCDPISGHTALYWYRQSLGQGLEFLIYFQGNSAPDKSGLPSDRFSAERTGGSVSTLTIQRTQQEDSAVYLCASSLGSGQLDGYTFGSGTRLTVV.

This chain joins TRBV6-5 and TRBJ1-1; 9 positions agree with TRBD1. This CDR3 is built from 16 residues. From germline, CDR1 is MNHEY and CDR2 SVGAGI. Unmatched junction bases numbered 3, after V lost 0 bases and J lost 1 base. The CDR3 bases are TGTGCCAGCAGTTACTCGGGGGGACAGGGGAACACTGAAGCTTTCTTT. Encoded protein: CASSYSGGQGNTEAFF.

This chain uses TRBV18 with TRBJ1-2; no firm D call. Germline values: CDR1 KGHSH, CDR2 LQKENI. V dropped 3 bases and J dropped 4 bases, with 15 bases sitting between them. This CDR3 spans 15 amino acids. Here the CDR3 reads CASSPPSEASYGYTF. Written as DNA, the CDR3 is TGTGCCAGCTCACCCCCAAGTGAGGCTTCCTATGGCTACACCTTC.

The chain combines TRBV6-1 with TRBJ1-1, with 9 bases identical to TRBD1. Germline V gene lookup returns CDR1 MNHNS and CDR2 SASEGT. The CDR3 is made up of 14 amino acids. V dropped 2 bases and J dropped 8; count of bases not matched to a gene: 6. The CDR3 loop reads CASSETGGGGEAFF. In nucleotides, the CDR3 is TGTGCCAGCAGTGAAACAGGGGGCGGGGGGGAAGCTTTCTTT.

The gene calls are TRBV5-1 and TRBJ1-2, with a tentative D call TRBD1 (6 bases). This CDR3 has 15 residues. The V and J ends lost 4 bases and 2 bases respectively, with 15 bases between them. The germline gives CDR1 SGHRS, CDR2 YFSETQ. Here the CDR3 reads CASSGSGTYNYGYTF. The DNA of the CDR3 is TGCGCCAGCAGCGGATCCGGGACATACAACTATGGCTACACCTTC.

CDR3 bases: TGTGCCAGCAGCACATATAACTCCGGAGGGAATGAGCAGTTCTTC. Its translation: CASSTYNSGGNEQFF. The rearrangement links TRBV11-2 to TRBJ2-1; D might be TRBD2 (6 bases). The CDR3 totals 15 residues. Trimming took 5 bases from V and 7 from J, leaving 18 bases between them. Germline CDR1 SGHAT, CDR2 FQNNGV.

This clone was recorded a few times. The gene calls are TRBV5-1 and TRBJ1-6; D remains ambiguous. The germline V gene encodes CDR1 SGHRS and CDR2 YFSETQ. The V gene lost 7 bases and the J gene lost 9 bases, with 17 bases spanning the gap. The CDR3 totals 14 residues. CDR3 nucleotides: TGCGCCAGCGCTGACCCAGGACTAGGTTCACCCCTCCACTTT. Amino acids: CASADPGLGSPLHF.

The V and J genes are TRBV6-5 and TRBJ2-7; D remains unclear. Germline assignment: CDR1 MNHEY and CDR2 SVGAGI. The V and J ends lost 7 bases and 3 bases respectively, with 10 bases between them. This CDR3 region has 12 residues. DNA for the CDR3: TGTGCCAGCACGGTACGCCGCTACGAGCAGTACTTC. The encoded protein is CASTVRRYEQYF.

The rearrangement joins TRBV11-2 to TRBJ2-6; D not certain. The CDR3 runs to 18 residues. With 0 bases removed from V and 2 bases from J, the gap between germline ends came to 14 bases. Germline CDR1 reads SGHAT; CDR2 reads FQNNGV. CDR3: CASSLEQTRVAGANVLTF. The CDR3, as DNA: TGTGCCAGCAGCTTAGAACAAACCCGGGTCGCTGGGGCCAACGTCCTGACTTTC.

The chain carries TRBV3-1 (or the pseudogene TRBV3-2) and TRBJ1-2; D unclear. Per germline, CDR1 LGHDT and CDR2 YNNKEL (reference sequence). There are 12 residues in the CDR3. Deletions cut 5 bases from V and 7 bases from J, with 11 bases between. The DNA for the CDR3 is TGTGCCAGCAGCGAACACGAGGTTGGCTACACCTTC. This translates into CASSEHEVGYTF.

The CDR3 sequence: CASSLEGDQPQHF. The CDR3 region has the DNA TGTGCCAGCAGTTTAGAGGGAGATCAGCCCCAGCATTTT. The gene calls are TRBV12-3 or TRBV12-4 and TRBJ1-5; no reliable D call. V was trimmed by 1 base and J by 5 bases, leaving 6 bases between them. This CDR3 has 13 amino acids.

The V and J genes are TRBV5-1 and TRBJ2-5; 11 bases match TRBD2. With V trimmed by 4 bases and J by 4 bases, 3 bases remained unmatched. Looked up from germline, CDR1 is SGHRS and CDR2 is YFSETQ. The CDR3 contains 14 residues. In DNA form, the CDR3 reads TGCGCCAGCAGCGATAGCGGGGGGGGAGAGACCCAGTACTTC. This translates into CASSDSGGGETQYF.

The rearrangement joins TRBV5-1 to TRBJ1-1; no definite D call. Per the germline V gene, CDR1 is SGHRS and CDR2 is YFSETQ. Trimming pared 1 base from V and 6 bases from J, leaving 16 bases between. The CDR3 runs to 15 residues. This CDR3 is CASSLTQRASAEAFF. The CDR3, as DNA: TGCGCCAGCAGCTTGACCCAGAGAGCAAGCGCTGAAGCTTTCTTT.

The genes are TRBV7-2 and TRBJ2-2, with 13 bases fitting TRBD2. The CDR3 contains 15 residues. Germline V gives CDR1 SGHTA, CDR2 FQGNSA. The V segment lost 5 bases and the J segment 8 bases; nucleotides outside the gene matches: 5. The CDR3 sequence is CASSHRTSGSGELFF. CDR3 nucleotide sequence: TGTGCCAGCAGCCACCGGACTAGCGGGAGTGGGGAGCTGTTTTTT.

V usage is TRBV7-8 and J usage is TRBJ1-2; D not certain. Germline V CDR1 and CDR2: SGHVS, FQNEAQ. This CDR3 spans 14 amino acids. Trimming removed 5 bases at V and 0 bases at J, with 10 bases between. CDR3 nucleotide sequence: TGTGCCAGCAGCACGCTTGGCTCTAACTATGGCTACACCTTC. Encoded protein: CASSTLGSNYGYTF.